A selection of T cell receptor beta chains follows, all from one sample in a study of Graves' ophthalmopathy and Graves' hyperthyroidism. TCRdb ran MiXCR on the multiplex PCR reads and lists one entry per CDR3 protein. The data show 400,000 to 500,000 distinct CDR3 sequences, under 25% seen once. Sequences were obtained from peripheral blood. Receptors were obtained from a woman in her late teens or twenties with stable Graves' hyperthyroidism. CDR3s include the opening cysteine and the closing phenylalanine or tryptophan. A D gene is named only where the DNA matches it firmly. The size field is filled for only some rows; it gives once, few, many or a size class.

clone_size j_call v_call d_call cdr3_nt cdr3_aa
many TRBJ2-7 TRBV5-1 TRBD2 TGCGCCAGCAGCGGGGCCGCGGGAGGGGACGAGCAGTACTTC CASSGAAGGDEQYF
many TRBJ2-2 TRBV19 TRBD1 TGTGCCAGTAGTATGGGGACAGGGGGAATCGGGGAGCTGTTTTTT CASSMGTGGIGELFF
few TRBJ2-2 TRBV7-8 . TGTGCCAGCAGCCCTCGTGGGGGGTCAAACACCGGGGAGCTGTTTTTT CASSPRGGSNTGELFF
. TRBJ1-1 TRBV7-8 . TGTGCCAGCAGCTTAGCTAACATGAACACTGAAGCTTTCTTT CASSLANMNTEAFF
. TRBJ2-5 TRBV30 TRBD1 TGTGCCGGGGTCACAGGGGGAGAGACCCAGTACTTC CAGVTGGETQYF
many TRBJ2-7 TRBV28 TRBD2 TGTGCCAGCATCCTCGGGACTAGCGGGAGTAACTACGAGCAGTACTTC CASILGTSGSNYEQYF
. TRBJ2-5 TRBV7-2 . TGTGCCAGGGAGACTCAGGATATGGAGACCCAGTACTTC CARETQDMETQYF
many TRBJ2-5 TRBV11-2 . TGTGCCAGCAGCCCTGGACAGCCGCAAGAGACCCAGTACTTC CASSPGQPQETQYF
many TRBJ2-5 TRBV5-1 . TGCGCCAGCAGCTCGCGTAGTAAAGAGACCCAGTACTTC CASSSRSKETQYF
many TRBJ2-7 TRBV10-1 . TGCGCCAGCAGTGAGTCTGGGGAAGACGAGCAGTACTTC CASSESGEDEQYF
. TRBJ2-7 TRBV6-4 TRBD2 TGTGCCAGCACCCCACACCCCGGGACTAGCGGAGCCAGCTCCTACGAGCAGTACTTC CASTPHPGTSGASSYEQYF
many TRBJ1-1 TRBV6-1 TRBD1 TGTGCCAGCAGTCGTACAGGGGCTACTGAAGCTTTCTTT CASSRTGATEAFF
many TRBJ1-1 TRBV2 . TGTGCCAGCAGTGAGCGGGGCCCAGGGAACACTGAAGCTTTCTTT CASSERGPGNTEAFF
many TRBJ1-2 TRBV12-3/TRBV12-4 . TGTGCCAGCAGCCCTCTCCGTCAGGAGTTGTATGGCTACACCTTC CASSPLRQELYGYTF
many TRBJ1-6 TRBV28 TRBD1 TGTGCCAGCAGTACCCTCGTTCGCCGGCCCGGGACAGGGAATTCACCCCTCCACTTT CASSTLVRRPGTGNSPLHF
. TRBJ1-2 TRBV25-1 TRBD1 TGTGCCAGCAGTGAATGGGGACAGGGGGCGCGATATGGCTACACCTTC CASSEWGQGARYGYTF
many TRBJ1-5 TRBV12-3/TRBV12-4 . TGTGCCAGCAGTTTCAAAGGCCTTTCCCAGCCCCAGCATTTT CASSFKGLSQPQHF
. TRBJ1-6 TRBV4-2 TRBD1 TGTGCCAGCAGCCCACCTGACAGGGGAAATTCACCCCTCCACTTT CASSPPDRGNSPLHF
. TRBJ1-5 TRBV3-1 . TGTGCCAGCAGCCAAACCGGTCGAACTCAGCCCCAGCATTTT CASSQTGRTQPQHF
many TRBJ2-5 TRBV20-1 . TGCAGTGGACAGGTACAAGAGACCCAGTACTTC CSGQVQETQYF
many TRBJ2-2 TRBV20-1 . TGCAGTGCTAGAGCCCTCAGGGGTGATACCGGGGAGCTGTTTTTT CSARALRGDTGELFF
many TRBJ2-7 TRBV5-5 . TGTGCCAGCAGCTTGAGGGATGGGTGGGTCCCCCTGTACTTC CASSLRDGWVPLYF
many TRBJ2-5 TRBV29-1 . TGCAGCGTTGAAGAAGGCGGCGTTGAGACCCAGTACTTC CSVEEGGVETQYF
many TRBJ1-3 TRBV30 . TGTGCCTGGAGTGTACTTGGCTCTGGAAACACCATATATTTT CAWSVLGSGNTIYF
many TRBJ2-7 TRBV6-1 TRBD1 TGTGCCAGCATCTCCGGGACAGGGGTCCACGAGCAGTACTTC CASISGTGVHEQYF
many TRBJ1-2 TRBV27 TRBD1 TGTGCCAGCAGTTTATCGGGACAGGGGATCTATGGCTACACCTTC CASSLSGQGIYGYTF
many TRBJ2-5 TRBV12-3/TRBV12-4 TRBD2 TGTGCCAGCAGGCCGAGACTAGCGGGAGGATCAAGCCAAGAGACCCAGTACTTC CASRPRLAGGSSQETQYF
few TRBJ2-2 TRBV4-2 . TGTGCCAGCAGCCAAGGAAGGCCGGTCGGGGAGCTGTTTTTT CASSQGRPVGELFF
. TRBJ1-1 TRBV12-5 . TGTGCTAGTGGTCTAATTGGGGACACTGAAGCTTTCTTT CASGLIGDTEAFF
many TRBJ2-5 TRBV12-3/TRBV12-4 TRBD1 TGTGCCAGCAGTTTGTCGACAGGGGGCGCGTCCGAGACCCAGTACTTC CASSLSTGGASETQYF
. TRBJ2-5 TRBV6-1 . TGTGCCAGCAGCCACCGGGGGGCCCCCCTTGAGACCCAGTACTTC CASSHRGAPLETQYF
. TRBJ1-5 TRBV6-1 TRBD1 TGTGCCAGCAGTGATTGGGACAGGGCTCAGCCCCAGCATTTT CASSDWDRAQPQHF
many TRBJ2-7 TRBV6-4 TRBD1 TGTGCCAGCACAAACAGGGGGATCTCCTACGAGCAGTACTTC CASTNRGISYEQYF
many TRBJ1-2 TRBV13 . TGTGCCAGCAGCTTAGGGCGGAAAAACTATGGCTACACCTTC CASSLGRKNYGYTF
few TRBJ2-2 TRBV7-6 . TGTGCCAGCAGCTTATCCAGGGAGAACACCGGGGAGCTGTTTTTT CASSLSRENTGELFF
many TRBJ1-2 TRBV29-1 . TGCAGCGTTGACGGGGGGGTATCGGATGGCTACACCTTC CSVDGGVSDGYTF
. TRBJ1-2 TRBV12-3/TRBV12-4 TRBD1 TGTGCCAGCAGTTTAACAGGGGCGGTCTATGGCTACACCTTC CASSLTGAVYGYTF